The entry that follows covers one TCR beta chain sequence. Original handling: Reference gene primer amplification gave nucleated cell count estimates. TCRdb keeps only in-frame clones here, not all; method: immunoSEQ multiplex PCR. The V and J calls and clone size are taken from that table; D and trimming were inferred from the DNA. Of more than 25,000 clones detected, roughly nine tenths appear once; the ten largest clones hold more than 20%. This sample is part of a study of blood T cell repertoires in COVID-19. The overall study: The United States, Italy and Spain supplied acute and convalescent COVID-19 samples.

V lost 7 bases to trimming and J lost 1 base, with 8 bases between them. This CDR3 region has 12 residues. Germline-derived CDR1 and CDR2 are SNHLY and FYNNEI. The source material was peripheral blood. V and J are TRBV2 and TRBJ2-7; D remains ambiguous. This sequence was found in a human donor with active COVID-19. The donor label of this sample is uncertain. CDR3 region: CASTYSSYEQYF. The CDR3 region has the DNA TGTGCCAGCACGTATTCTTCCTACGAGCAGTACTTC.